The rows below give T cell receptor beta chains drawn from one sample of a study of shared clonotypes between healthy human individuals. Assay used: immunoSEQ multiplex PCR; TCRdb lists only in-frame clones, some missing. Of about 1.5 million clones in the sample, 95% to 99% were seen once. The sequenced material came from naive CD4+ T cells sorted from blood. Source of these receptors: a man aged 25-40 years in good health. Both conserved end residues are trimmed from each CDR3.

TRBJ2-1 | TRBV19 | ASSWSGLYNEQF
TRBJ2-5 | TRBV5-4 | ASSQGLAGEETQY
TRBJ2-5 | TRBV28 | ASSKYLAGGQTQY
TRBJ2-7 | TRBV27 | ASRTLGSSYEQY
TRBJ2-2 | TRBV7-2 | ASSLEAGNTGELF
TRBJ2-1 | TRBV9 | ASSVARGNEQF
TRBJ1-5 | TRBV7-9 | ASSLRGNQPQH
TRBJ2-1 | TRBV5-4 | ASSLGAGVMDEQF
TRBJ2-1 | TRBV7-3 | ASSAGQSQYNEQF
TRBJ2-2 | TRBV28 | AIGQGTNTGELF
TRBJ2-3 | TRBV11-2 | ASSLDRGSDTQY
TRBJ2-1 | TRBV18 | ASSPLAGNSYNEQF
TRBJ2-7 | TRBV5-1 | ASSLSRAGGTYEQY
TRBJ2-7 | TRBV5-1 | ASSWTSGSPSEQY
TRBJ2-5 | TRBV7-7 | ASSSSLFGETQY
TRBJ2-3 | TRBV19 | ASKIAGVPDTQY
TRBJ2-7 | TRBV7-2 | ASSRRTSGIYEQY
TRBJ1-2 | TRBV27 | ASSTDRGSGYT
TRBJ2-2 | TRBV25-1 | ASSLVVGGELF
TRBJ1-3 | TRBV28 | ASSFLDGRSGNTIY
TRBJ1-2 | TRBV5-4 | ASTQLGGRGYT
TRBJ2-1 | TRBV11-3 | ASSLGERENEQF
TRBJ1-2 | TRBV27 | ASSPYGSGRNYGYT
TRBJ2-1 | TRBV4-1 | ASSQERQGYNEQF
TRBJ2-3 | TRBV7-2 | ASSLQGLPGTDTQY
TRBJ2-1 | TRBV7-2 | ASGHTTYNEQF
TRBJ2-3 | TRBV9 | ASSVGGSPSTDTQY
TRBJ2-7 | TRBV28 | ASSPTGFSYEQY
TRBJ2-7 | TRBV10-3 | AISTEFGYEQY
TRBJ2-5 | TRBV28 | ASSLSPLRVTQY
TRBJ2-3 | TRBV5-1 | ASSLPAGVTDTQY
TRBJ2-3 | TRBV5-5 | ASRVAGDTQY
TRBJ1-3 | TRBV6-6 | ASKFAHTIY
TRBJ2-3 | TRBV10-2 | ASRHDRVGDTQY
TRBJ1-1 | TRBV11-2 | ASRTGRQMNTEAF
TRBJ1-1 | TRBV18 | ASSPSVGTGRDHEAF